The text below deals with one TCR beta chain. The antigen is not known. The data were obtained in a study of monozygotic twins with cystic fibrosis. Broader study findings: Age, concordance and disease severity did not associate with shared CDR3 numbers.

The V gene's germline CDR1 is MDHEN and CDR2 SYDVKM. The CDR3 spans 15 residues. Trimming cost V 6 bases and J 4 bases; bases outside gene matches: 10. Repertoires were generated with immunoSEQ multiplex PCR, while TCRdb's copy carries only in-frame clones and drops some. The sample lists around 36,000 clones, over 60% occurring once. The sequence derives from a girl under 18 with cystic fibrosis. The sample taken for sequencing was blood. V and J are TRBV28 and TRBJ2-7, with TRBD1 matching over 9 bases. The CDR3 DNA reads as TGTGCCAGCAGACAAGGACAGGGGAGGGTGTACGAGCAGTACTTC. Translated, it gives CASRQGQGRVYEQYF.